The entry below describes one T cell receptor (beta chain). Its matching antigen is unknown. This entry belongs to a study of radiotherapy plus CTLA-4 blockade in lung cancer. Whole-study findings and limits: Response was reportedly best predicted by early blood T cell clone dynamics, with interferon-beta.

Sequenced by immunoSEQ multiplex PCR; TCRdb stores in-frame clones only, minus some. This table holds about 48,000 clones, approximately 78% found once. CDR1 and CDR2 from the germline V gene are LNHDA and SQIVND (reference sequence). The CDR3 length is 18 residues. V was trimmed by 4 bases and J by 0 bases, leaving 18 bases between them. This TCR derives from a human donor with non-small cell lung cancer who had stable disease on radiotherapy plus ipilimumab. This specimen was peripheral blood, taken from a patient treated with radiotherapy plus ipilimumab. This chain links TRBV19 with TRBJ2-2; no reliable D call. The CDR3 DNA follows: TGTGCCAGTAGTAATTTGCCCCAGCGACCCCCGAACACCGGGGAGCTGTTTTTT. It is translated as CASSNLPQRPPNTGELFF.